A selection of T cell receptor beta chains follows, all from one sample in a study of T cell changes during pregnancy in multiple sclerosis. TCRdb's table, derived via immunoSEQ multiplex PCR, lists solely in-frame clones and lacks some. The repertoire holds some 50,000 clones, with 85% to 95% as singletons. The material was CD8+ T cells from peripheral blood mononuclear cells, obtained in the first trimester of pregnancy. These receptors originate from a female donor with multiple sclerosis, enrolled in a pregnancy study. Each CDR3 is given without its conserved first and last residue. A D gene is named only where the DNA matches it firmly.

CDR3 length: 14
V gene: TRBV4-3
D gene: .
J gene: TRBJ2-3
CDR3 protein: ASSQDRGRRADTQY

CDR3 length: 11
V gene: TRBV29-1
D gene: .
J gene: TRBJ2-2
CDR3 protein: SVVAVNTGELF

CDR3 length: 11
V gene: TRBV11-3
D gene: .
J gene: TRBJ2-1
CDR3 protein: ASSHAPGNEQF

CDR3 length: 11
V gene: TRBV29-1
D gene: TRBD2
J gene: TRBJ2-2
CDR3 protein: SVRLAGPGELF

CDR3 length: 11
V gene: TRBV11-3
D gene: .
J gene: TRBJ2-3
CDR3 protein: ASSSEAADTQY

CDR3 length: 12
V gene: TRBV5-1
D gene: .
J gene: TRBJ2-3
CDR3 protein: ASSLGATTDTQY

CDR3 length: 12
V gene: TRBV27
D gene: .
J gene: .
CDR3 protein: ASSLTGAGDEQY

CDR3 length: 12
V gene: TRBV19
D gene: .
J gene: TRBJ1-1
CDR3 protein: ASSISTGNTEAF

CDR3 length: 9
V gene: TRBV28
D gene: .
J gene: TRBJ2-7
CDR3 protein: ASSLGAEQY

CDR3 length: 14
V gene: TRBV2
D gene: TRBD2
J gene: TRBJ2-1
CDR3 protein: ASSGPTSGSFNEQF

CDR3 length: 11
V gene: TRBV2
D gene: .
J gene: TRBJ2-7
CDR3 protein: ASSPPGGDEQY

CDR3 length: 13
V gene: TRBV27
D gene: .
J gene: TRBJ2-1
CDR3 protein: ASLTSTGSYNEQF

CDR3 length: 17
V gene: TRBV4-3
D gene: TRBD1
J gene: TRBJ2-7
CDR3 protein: ASSPGTGGTSGISYEQY

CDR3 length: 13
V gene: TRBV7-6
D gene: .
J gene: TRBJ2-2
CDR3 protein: ASSSLMPGTGELF

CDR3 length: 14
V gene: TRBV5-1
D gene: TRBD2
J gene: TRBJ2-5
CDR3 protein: ASSSAVTGGEETQY

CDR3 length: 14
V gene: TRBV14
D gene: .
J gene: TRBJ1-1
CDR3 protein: ASSQDPPVLNTEAF

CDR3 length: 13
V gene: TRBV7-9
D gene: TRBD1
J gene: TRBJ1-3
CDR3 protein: ASSLGGQVGNTIY

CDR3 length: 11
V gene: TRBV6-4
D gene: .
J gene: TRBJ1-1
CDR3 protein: ASSSGVNTEAF

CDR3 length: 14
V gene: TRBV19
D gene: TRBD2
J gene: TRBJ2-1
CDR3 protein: ASSMVLAGSYNEQF

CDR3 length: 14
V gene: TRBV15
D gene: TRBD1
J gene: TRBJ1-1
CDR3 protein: ATSRDSGQGNTEAF

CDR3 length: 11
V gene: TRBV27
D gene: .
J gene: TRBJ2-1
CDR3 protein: ASSSAPRYEQF

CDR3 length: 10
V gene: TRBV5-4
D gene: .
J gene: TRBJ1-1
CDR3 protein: ASSFGNTEAF

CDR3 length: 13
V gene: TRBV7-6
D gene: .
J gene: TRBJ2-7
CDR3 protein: ASSLPSGWSYEQY

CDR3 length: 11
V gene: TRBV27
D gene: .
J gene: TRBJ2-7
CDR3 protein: ASSGSGPDEQY

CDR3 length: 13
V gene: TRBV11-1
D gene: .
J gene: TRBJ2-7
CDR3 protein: ASSSRPSRTYEQY

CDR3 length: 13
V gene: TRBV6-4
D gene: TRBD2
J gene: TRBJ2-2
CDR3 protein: ASSALAGEAGELF

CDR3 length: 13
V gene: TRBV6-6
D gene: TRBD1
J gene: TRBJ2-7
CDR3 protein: ASSQPGQPLDEQY

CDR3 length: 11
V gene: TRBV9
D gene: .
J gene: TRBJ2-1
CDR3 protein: ASSVGGGNEQF

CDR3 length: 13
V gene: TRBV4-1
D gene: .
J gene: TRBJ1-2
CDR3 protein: ASSHSGSAYYGYT

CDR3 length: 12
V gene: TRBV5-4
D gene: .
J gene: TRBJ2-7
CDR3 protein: ASSFDRSYFEQY

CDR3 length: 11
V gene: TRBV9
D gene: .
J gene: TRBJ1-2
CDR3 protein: ASSVSPSYGYT

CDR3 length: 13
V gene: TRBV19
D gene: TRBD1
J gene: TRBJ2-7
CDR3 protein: ASTLGTGDLYEQY

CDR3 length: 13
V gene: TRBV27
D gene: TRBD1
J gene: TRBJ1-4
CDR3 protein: ASRGQGATNEKLF

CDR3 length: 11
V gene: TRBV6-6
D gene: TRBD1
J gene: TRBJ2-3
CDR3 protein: ATRGQGADTQY

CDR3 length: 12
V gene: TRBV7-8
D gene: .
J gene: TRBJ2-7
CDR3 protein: ASSRPGQGHEQY

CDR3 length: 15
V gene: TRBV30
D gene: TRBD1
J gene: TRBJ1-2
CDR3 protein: AWSAGTGESYNYGYT

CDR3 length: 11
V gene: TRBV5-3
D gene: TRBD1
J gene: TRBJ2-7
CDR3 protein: ARSRDRGYEQY

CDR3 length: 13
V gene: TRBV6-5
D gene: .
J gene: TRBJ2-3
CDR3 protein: ASRDFRGFTDTQY

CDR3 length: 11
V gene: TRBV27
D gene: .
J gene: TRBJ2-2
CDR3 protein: ASSPDYTGELF

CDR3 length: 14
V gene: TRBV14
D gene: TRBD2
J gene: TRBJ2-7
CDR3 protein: ASSPSGGRTAYEQY

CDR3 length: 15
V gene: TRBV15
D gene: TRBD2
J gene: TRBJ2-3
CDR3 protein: ATSRVVRTSGRDTQY

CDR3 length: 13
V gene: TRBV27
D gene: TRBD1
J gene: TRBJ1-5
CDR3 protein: ASSSDREKDQPQH

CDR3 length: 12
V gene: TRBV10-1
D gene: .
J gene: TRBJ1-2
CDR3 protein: ASSRDLLPYGYT